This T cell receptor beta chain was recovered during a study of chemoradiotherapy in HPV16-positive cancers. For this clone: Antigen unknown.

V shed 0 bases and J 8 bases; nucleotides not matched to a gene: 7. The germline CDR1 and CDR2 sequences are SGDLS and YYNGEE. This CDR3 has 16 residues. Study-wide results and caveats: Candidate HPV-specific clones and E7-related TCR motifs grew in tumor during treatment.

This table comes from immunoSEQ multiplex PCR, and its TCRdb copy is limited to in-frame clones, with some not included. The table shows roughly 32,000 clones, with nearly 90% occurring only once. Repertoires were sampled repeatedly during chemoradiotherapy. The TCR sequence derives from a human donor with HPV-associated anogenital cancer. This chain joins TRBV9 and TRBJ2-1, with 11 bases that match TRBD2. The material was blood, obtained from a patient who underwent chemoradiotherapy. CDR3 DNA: TGTGCCAGCAGCGTAGATCCCCTAGCGGGAGGTCATGAGCAGTTCTTC. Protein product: CASSVDPLAGGHEQFF.